The rows below give T cell receptor beta chains drawn from one sample of a study of T cell repertoires in cytomegalovirus infection. TCRdb reprocessed the reads via MiXCR and lists one record per CDR3 protein. The table lists about a million distinct CDR3 sequences, 31% of them singletons. Their antigen targets remain unknown. The source was cultured CD8+ T cells from PBMCs, collected from culture after CMV antigen stimulation. These receptors all stem from a human donor in good health (CMV status not recorded). Some clones in this sample may be carry-over from other donors' samples. The CDR3 runs from the conserved cysteine through the conserved F or W. D genes are given only for firm matches. Size is omitted from some rows. Given values are once, few, many or a class for expanded clones.

len	v_gene	abundance	j_gene	d_gene	CDR3nt	CDR3aa
14	TRBV20-1	few	TRBJ2-7	.	TGCAGTGCTAGATCAGACAGTTACCCCTACGAGCAGTACTTC	CSARSDSYPYEQYF
17	TRBV2	.	TRBJ2-5	.	TGTGCCAGCAGTGAAGACGAGGGAGTCGTATATGTGGAGACCCAGTACTTC	CASSEDEGVVYVETQYF
14	TRBV6-2/TRBV6-3	.	TRBJ2-1	.	TGTGCCAGCAGTTACCTCGGTGGAATTAATGAGCAGTTCTTC	CASSYLGGINEQFF
16	TRBV14	.	TRBJ1-1	.	TGTGCCAGCAGCCTCCTTGGGGCGGGGGGTAACACTGAAGCTCTCTTT	CASSLLGAGGNTEALF
18	TRBV11-2	.	TRBJ2-3	TRBD2	TGTGCCAGCAGCTTAATGACTAGCGGGGGCCCGAGCACAGATACGCAGTATTTT	CASSLMTSGGPSTDTQYF
16	TRBV7-6	.	TRBJ2-1	TRBD1	TGTGCCAGCAGCTCCAGCTCGGGGACAGCTTACAATGAGCAGTTCTTC	CASSSSSGTAYNEQFF
13	TRBV20-1	few	TRBJ2-7	.	TGCAGTGCTCGGGGGGCGGATACCTACGAGCAGTACTTC	CSARGADTYEQYF
15	TRBV20-1	.	TRBJ1-2	.	TGCAGTGCTAGAGATCTGGATGTGGGGACCTATGGCTACACCTTC	CSARDLDVGTYGYTF
11	TRBV19	.	TRBJ1-4	.	TGTGCCAGTACCACAGGGCCTCGACTGTTTTTT	CASTTGPRLFF
15	TRBV19	few	TRBJ2-3	.	TGTGCCAGTAGTATAGAATCCGCGACCACAGATACGCAGTATTTT	CASSIESATTDTQYF
12	TRBV12-3/TRBV12-4	many	TRBJ2-7	.	TGTGCCAGCAGTTCGGGAACTTACGAGCAGTACTTC	CASSSGTYEQYF
13	TRBV7-6	.	TRBJ2-4	.	TGTGCCAGCAGCTTAGACATTACGAACATTCAGTACTTC	CASSLDITNIQYF
14	TRBV5-6	.	TRBJ2-6	.	TGTGCCAGCAGCTCGGACAGTTGGGCCAACGTCCTGACTTTC	CASSSDSWANVLTF
14	TRBV7-9	few	TRBJ2-2	.	TGTGCCAGCATCCACGGGTCAAACACCGGGGAGCTGTTTTTT	CASIHGSNTGELFF
15	TRBV4-2	few	TRBJ2-2	TRBD1	TGTGCCAGCAGCCAAGATCCAGGGGGATCCGGGGAGCTGTTTTTT	CASSQDPGGSGELFF
16	TRBV7-2	.	TRBJ1-5	.	TGTGCCAGCAGCTTCGGGTGGGGGTCTAACAATCAGCCCCAGCATTTT	CASSFGWGSNNQPQHF
17	TRBV12-3/TRBV12-4	many	TRBJ1-1	TRBD1	TGTGCCAGCAGTTCGTGGGGAGAGACAGGGGACAACACTGAAGCTTTCTTT	CASSSWGETGDNTEAFF
17	TRBV28	.	TRBJ2-3	.	TGTGCCAGCAGTTCGGAAGGTCAGGGCGGCTTTGGGGATACGCAGTATTTT	CASSSEGQGGFGDTQYF
15	TRBV28	.	TRBJ2-2	TRBD1	TGTGCCAGCAGAATTCGGACAGGGAGGACCGGGGAGCTGTTTTTT	CASRIRTGRTGELFF
14	TRBV6-6	few	TRBJ2-2	TRBD1	TGTGCCAGTACCAGTCAGGGGGCGATCGGGGAGCTGTTTTTT	CASTSQGAIGELFF
16	TRBV12-3/TRBV12-4	few	TRBJ1-2	TRBD1	TGTGCCAGCAGTTCTAGGGGGGACAGGGGGGACTATGGCTACACCTTC	CASSSRGDRGDYGYTF
18	TRBV12-3/TRBV12-4	.	TRBJ2-1	TRBD2	TGTGCCAGCAGTTTACTTCCGCGACTAGCGGGGACCTACAATGAGCAGTTCTTC	CASSLLPRLAGTYNEQFF
16	TRBV6-5	few	TRBJ2-1	TRBD2	TGTGCCAGCAGTTACTTGCGGGGGGACTCCTACAATGAGCAGTTCTTC	CASSYLRGDSYNEQFF
14	TRBV4-3	.	TRBJ2-1	.	TGCGCCAGCAGCCAGGAGGACAACTACAATGAGCAGTTCTTC	CASSQEDNYNEQFF
15	TRBV7-2	.	TRBJ1-2	.	TGTGCCAGCAGCTTAGGTTACGGCAGGGACAATGGCTACACCTTC	CASSLGYGRDNGYTF
15	TRBV7-2	few	TRBJ2-7	TRBD1	TGTGCCAGCAGCTTAAATAGGGGGCCGGAGAACGAGCAGTACTTC	CASSLNRGPENEQYF
16	TRBV5-4	.	TRBJ2-3	TRBD2	TGTGCCAGCAGACAGCTAGCGGGGGGATTCGACGATACGCAGTATTTT	CASRQLAGGFDDTQYF
18	TRBV7-9	few	TRBJ1-4	TRBD1	TGTGCCAGCAGCTTAGGGGACAGACTCTTCCTAAATAATGAAAAACTGTTTTTT	CASSLGDRLFLNNEKLFF
14	TRBV6-2/TRBV6-3	few	TRBJ1-1	.	TGTGCCAGCAGTTTCACCTCGGACGGCACTGAAGCTTTCTTT	CASSFTSDGTEAFF
19	TRBV7-8	few	TRBJ2-3	TRBD2	TGTGCCAGCAGCTTAGATGGGTCTAGCGGGGGTCCTAGCACAGATACGCAGTATTTT	CASSLDGSSGGPSTDTQYF
19	TRBV27	.	TRBJ2-6	.	TGTGCCAGCAGTTTATCGAACTGGATTGCCAACTCTGGGGCCAACGTCCTGACTTTC	CASSLSNWIANSGANVLTF
15	TRBV6-5	.	TRBJ1-5	.	TGTGCCAGCAGACTACAGGGAGGCAGCAATCAGCCCCAGCATTTT	CASRLQGGSNQPQHF
20	TRBV5-5	.	TRBJ2-5	TRBD1	TGTGCCAGCAGCCGATACAGGGGTAGCTATGAACGGGAAGGCCAAGAGACCCAGTACTTC	CASSRYRGSYEREGQETQYF
13	TRBV29-1	.	TRBJ1-1	.	TGCAGCGTCCAGTTCGGGGCCAACACTGAAGCTTTCTTT	CSVQFGANTEAFF
13	TRBV27	few	TRBJ2-3	.	TGTGCCAGCACCCCCCTGGGCACAGATACGCAGTATTTT	CASTPLGTDTQYF